This T cell receptor beta chain was captured by sequencing in a study of shared clonotypes between healthy human individuals. This CDR3 is built from 15 residues. V trimming: 4 bases; J trimming: 6 bases; junction bases outside the gene matches: 6. CDR1 and CDR2 from the germline V gene are MDHEN and SYDVKM. General study results and limits: In this cohort, only blood was sampled, and tissue repertoires likely differ.

This clone was detected a few times. The antigen remains unidentified. The donors, healthy adults who were HIV-negative, had experienced no recent acute infections or vaccinations. Each sample came from a Caucasian adult donor living in Nashville, Tennessee. Around 90 million PBMCs per unsorted sample were used for genomic DNA. Generated by immunoSEQ multiplex PCR, the TCRdb table keeps only in-frame clones and is missing some. This table holds 400,000 to 500,000 clones, 76% found once. The chain employs TRBV28 and TRBJ2-1, with 10 bases matching TRBD1. The TCR originated in a woman between 40 and 50 years old in good health. Some clones in this sample may be carry-over from other donors' samples. Sequencing was performed on PBMCs. The CDR3, as DNA: TGTGCCAGCAGTTCCCCCGGGACAGGGGCCAATGAGCAGTTCTTC. This encodes CASSSPGTGANEQFF. The complete variable domain, with remaining parts taken from reference TRBV28 and TRBJ2-1, reads DVKVTQSSRYLVKRTGEKVFLECVQDMDHENMFWYRQDPGLGLRLIYFSYDVKMKEKGDIPEGYSVSREKKERFSLILESASTNQTSMYLCASSSPGTGANEQFFGPGTRLTVL.